These 12 T cell receptor beta chains were all obtained from the same sample, sequenced in a study of CD8 T cells in Susac syndrome. Random hexamers were used to reverse transcribe an amount of about 0.45 to 1 ug RNA. TCRdb re-derived calls from the immunoSEQ multiplex PCR reads in MiXCR, one entry per CDR3 protein. The table has 20,000 to 25,000 distinct CDR3 sequences, 93% seen once. The sample taken for sequencing was CD8+ T cells from PBMCs. The receptors shown here come from a human donor in good health.

This chain links TRBV3-1 with TRBJ2-1; 10 nucleotides agree with TRBD2. The CDR3 spans 16 residues. Unmatched junction bases numbered 12, after V lost 3 bases and J lost 10 bases. Germline values: CDR1 LGHDT, CDR2 YNNKEL (reference sequence). CDR3 sequence reads: CASSQLSKVAGGEQFF. Here the CDR3 DNA reads TGTGCCAGCAGCCAGCTCTCTAAAGTAGCGGGGGGAGAGCAGTTCTTC.

The chain couples TRBV7-9 to TRBJ2-1; 8 bases fit TRBD2. Trimming cost V 4 bases and J 4 bases; bases outside gene matches: 6. The CDR3 has 15 residues. Germline CDR1 SEHNR, CDR2 FQNEAQ (reference sequence). CDR3: CASSSERGSYNEQFF. CDR3 DNA: TGTGCCAGCAGCTCCGAGCGGGGGAGTTACAATGAGCAGTTCTTC.

V and J are TRBV6-5 and TRBJ1-5; D remains unclear. The CDR3 spans 13 residues. Trimming took off 8 bases at V and 0 bases at J, with 8 bases between the two ends. Germline CDR1 is MNHEY and CDR2 is SVGAGI. CDR3 in amino acids: CASSPYSNQPQHF. Written as DNA, the CDR3 is TGTGCCAGCTCTCCGTATAGCAATCAGCCCCAGCATTTT.

This rearrangement joins TRBV9 to TRBJ1-1, with D perhaps TRBD1 (5 bases). The CDR3 has 14 amino acids. Germline V gives CDR1 SGDLS, CDR2 YYNGEE. Trimming took off 3 bases at V and 0 bases at J, with 9 bases between the two ends. CDR3 in DNA: TGTGCCAGCAGCGCCGGGGGGATGAACACTGAAGCTTTCTTT. It yields the protein CASSAGGMNTEAFF.

V is TRBV7-9 and J is TRBJ2-7; D remains ambiguous. The germline V and J ends were trimmed by 4 bases and 2 bases, with 12 bases remaining between them. The germline V gene encodes CDR1 SEHNR and CDR2 FQNEAQ (reference sequence). CDR3 length equals 14 residues. CDR3 in amino acids: CASSSPSFPYEQYF. In nucleotides, the CDR3 is TGTGCCAGCAGCTCCCCCTCCTTCCCCTACGAGCAGTACTTC.

This clonotype was observed a single time. The chain is built from TRBV6-2 or TRBV6-3 and TRBJ2-2; tentatively, D is TRBD1 or TRBD2 (5 bases each). V was cut by 6 bases and J by 5 bases, with 13 bases left in between. Germline-derived CDR1 and CDR2 are MNHEY and SVGEGT. This CDR3 region has 14 residues. The DNA of the CDR3 is TGTGCCAGCAGCCTCCGAGGGGAGACCGGGGAGCTGTTTTTT. Its protein product is CASSLRGETGELFF.

This clonotype was seen a few times. The chain links TRBV19 to TRBJ2-2; D is unclear. The V gene lost 6 bases and the J gene lost 0 bases, with 8 bases spanning the gap. The CDR3 runs 14 residues. Per germline, CDR1 LNHDA and CDR2 SQIVND (reference sequence). This CDR3 reads CASSRASNTGELFF. Here the CDR3 DNA reads TGTGCCAGTAGCCGAGCCTCGAACACCGGGGAGCTGTTTTTT.

V is TRBV20-1 and J is TRBJ2-4, with D possibly being TRBD1 (5 bases). Trimming took 1 base from V and 6 from J, leaving 7 bases between them. The germline V gene encodes CDR1 DFQATT and CDR2 SNEGSKA (reference sequence). The CDR3 contains 12 residues. DNA for the CDR3: TGCAGTGCTAGAGTTCAGGGAAACATTCAGTACTTC. It yields the protein CSARVQGNIQYF.

This chain links TRBV6-2 or TRBV6-3 with TRBJ2-1; 9 bases align to TRBD2. V lost 7 bases to trimming and J lost 5 bases; unmatched junction nucleotides: 3. The CDR3 extends over 13 amino acids. CDR1 is MNHEY, CDR2 SVGEGT, per germline. In nucleotides, the CDR3 is TGTGCCAGCATGCGGGGGGGCCACAATGAGCAGTTCTTC. Amino acid sequence: CASMRGGHNEQFF.

The chain links TRBV24-1 to TRBJ2-3; weak D call: TRBD1 (5 bases). The germline gives CDR1 KGHDR, CDR2 SFDVKD. CDR3 length equals 14 residues. Trimming took off 4 bases at V and 6 bases at J, with 13 bases between the two ends. This CDR3 is CATSEGEWGDTQYF. The CDR3 DNA sequence: TGTGCCACCAGTGAGGGCGAGTGGGGCGATACGCAGTATTTT.

The chain employs TRBV5-6 and TRBJ2-7, with 8 bases aligning to TRBD1. The CDR3 loop spans 13 amino acids. CDR1 is SGHDT, CDR2 YYEEEE, per germline. The V and J ends lost 4 bases and 4 bases, in that order; junction bases with no gene match: 4. DNA of the CDR3: TGTGCCAGCAGCCGGGACAGGCCTTACGAGCAGTACTTC. This encodes CASSRDRPYEQYF.

This clonotype has only one observation. The chain carries TRBV6-1 and TRBJ2-1; 9 bases align to TRBD2. CDR3 length: 15 residues. CDR1 and CDR2 from the germline V gene are MNHNS and SASEGT. V trimming: 4 bases; J trimming: 2 bases; junction bases outside the gene matches: 3. The CDR3 DNA reads TGTGCCAGCAGTGGGACTAGCGAGGCCTACAATGAGCAGTTCTTC. It yields the protein CASSGTSEAYNEQFF.